This T cell receptor (beta chain) derives from a study of T cells after yellow fever vaccination (dated by TCRdb to about 2019). In terms of the full investigation: The SMART-Seq v4 Ultra Low Input RNA kit was used to prepare libraries from fractions with low cell numbers. Bulk TCR alpha and beta repertoires were sequenced longitudinally to track T-cell clones before and after primary and booster YFV17D yellow fever vaccination. Two healthy male donors made up the cohort, one aged 18 to 29 years and the other aged 30 to 40 years. Bulk PBMC replicates and cell subsets were isolated from blood drawn at multiple timepoints before and after both primary and secondary immunization.

TCR cDNA was made using 5'RACE template switching, a step that added a universal primer site and unique molecular identifiers. cDNA synthesis was primed from both the TCR alpha and TCR beta constant segments. Two PCR steps were used to amplify libraries, with sample barcodes and sequencing adapters being added in the second step. Sequencing of libraries was performed on Illumina HiSeq 2500 (2x100 bp) or NovaSeq (2x150 bp). As for how the authors treated the data: MIGEC was used to demultiplex reads and collapse the reads into UMI consensus sequences, and MiXCR was used for V(D)J alignment. Clonotypes responding to the vaccine were identified with edgeR on replicate PBMC samples, with the criteria of FDR below 0.01 and a log2 fold change above 5 up to day 15. Each bulk clonotype received a CD4 or CD8 identity based on whether the sequenced CD4 or CD8 repertoire contained that clonotype at higher abundance. TCRdb applied fastp at Q25 and MiXCR to the public reads, then kept only in-frame beta chains. Identical CDR3 proteins give one entry, which carries the most common genes and DNA. These V and J calls originate from TCRdb's pipeline instead of the authors' own analysis. This sample gives a few hundred thousand distinct CDR3 sequences in total; 8.7% of them show up just once. The ten largest clones add up to roughly 18% of the sample.

General conclusions and limits of the study: A small share of clonotypes was detected in both CD4 and CD8 compartments, with the overlap likely arising from convergent recombination. Most clones expanded after primary vaccination were re-detected after the booster (about 96% of CD4 and approximately 88% of CD8), suggesting broad memory maintenance. The study included only two donors, which limits how far the findings can be generalized. Computational filtering was needed because FACS-sorted repertoires could contain abundant contaminating clonotypes from the bulk population. The secondary T-cell response was found to be weaker but faster than the primary response, with a peak reached on day 5 rather than on day 15.

Between the V and J ends, shortened by 4 bases and 0 bases respectively, the junction contains 12 bases. The CDR3 sequence holds 15 residues, the cysteine and phenylalanine included. The sequence is cut down to CDR3 DNA, 45 bases in frame from base 1. Taken from the germline V gene, the CDR1 and CDR2 loops are SGHRS and YFSETQ. Interpreted using the paper, the treatment or condition label stands for: live attenuated yellow fever vaccine strain. At each blood-draw timepoint, two biological replicates of bulk PBMCs were obtained. PBMCs were isolated from peripheral blood using a standard Ficoll-Paque protocol. TriZol was used to extract RNA from bulk PBMCs, from CD4 and CD8 fractions, and from dextramer-positive and dextramer-negative fractions. Worth noting for this clonotype: Its target antigen remains unknown. No much larger clone is present one base from it, and per-base qualities are unavailable.

The clonotype comes from a man in his late teens or twenties who received the YFV17D yellow fever vaccine. This sample comprised PBMCs, obtained on the day of the first yellow fever vaccination. Recombination linked TRBV5-1 to TRBJ2-3, with the D gene not clear enough to name. The CDR3 protein is CASSPGSWSTDTQYF. The DNA sequence is given as TGCGCCAGCAGCCCGGGTAGTTGGAGCACAGATACGCAGTATTTT.